These 17 T cell receptor beta chains came from one sample sequenced in a study of blood T cell repertoires in COVID-19. Generated by immunoSEQ multiplex PCR, the TCRdb table keeps only in-frame clones and is missing some. The repertoire consists of 200,000 to 250,000 clones, with around 83% occurring once and the leading ten covering roughly 8%. Sequencing was performed on peripheral blood. These receptors were taken from an elderly woman with COVID-19, enrolled during active disease.

The J gene is TRBJ2-3, the V gene TRBV7-2, with 7 bases fitting TRBD1. This CDR3 comprises 14 residues. The V segment lost 4 bases and the J segment 0 bases; nucleotides outside the gene matches: 1. CDR1 is SGHTA, CDR2 FQGNSA, per germline. This CDR3 reads CASSSGQSTDTQYF. CDR3 bases: TGTGCCAGCAGCTCGGGACAGAGCACAGATACGCAGTATTTT.

The chain couples TRBV3-1 (or the pseudogene TRBV3-2) to TRBJ2-2, with 8 bases aligning to TRBD2. The germline V gene encodes CDR1 LGHDT and CDR2 YNNKEL (reference sequence). This CDR3 contains 16 residues. V shed 6 bases, J shed 6 bases, and the junction held 12 bases outside the gene matches. CDR3 protein: CASSLTTIAGSGELFF. CDR3 DNA: TGTGCCAGCAGTCTTACCACCATAGCGGGATCCGGGGAGCTGTTTTTT.

The V call is TRBV6-5, the J call TRBJ1-1; possibly TRBD1 for D (5 bases). The germline V and J ends were trimmed by 6 bases and 0 bases, with 11 bases remaining between them. The CDR3 spans 14 residues. The germline gives CDR1 MNHEY, CDR2 SVGAGI. The CDR3 loop reads CASRQGVLNTEAFF. In nucleotides, the CDR3 is TGTGCCAGCAGGCAAGGGGTCCTGAACACTGAAGCTTTCTTT.

The chain has TRBV29-1 and TRBJ2-2, with D tentatively TRBD2 (5 bases). V gave up 2 bases and J gave up 5 bases, with 6 bases separating them. Germline values: CDR1 SQVTM, CDR2 ANQGSEA. The CDR3 is 12 amino acids. Written as DNA, the CDR3 is TGCAGCGTTGAAACGGGAACCGGGGAGCTGTTTTTT. Protein sequence: CSVETGTGELFF.

This CDR3 is CASSLGLVKETQYF. For the CDR3, the DNA is TGCGCCAGCAGCTTGGGACTAGTCAAAGAGACCCAGTACTTC. The chain employs TRBV5-1 and TRBJ2-5; possible D gene TRBD2, 6 bases. Per germline, CDR1 SGHRS and CDR2 YFSETQ. This CDR3 is 14 amino acids long. V dropped 0 bases and J dropped 3 bases, with 9 bases sitting between them.

The rearrangement joins TRBV5-1 to TRBJ1-1, with D perhaps TRBD1 (6 bases). V was clipped by 4 bases and J by 5 bases, with 18 bases between them. The CDR3 has 15 residues. The germline gives CDR1 SGHRS, CDR2 YFSETQ. The CDR3 loop reads CASSITTGPGTEAFF. The CDR3 nucleotides read TGCGCCAGCAGCATAACGACAGGACCGGGGACTGAAGCTTTCTTT.

The chain carries TRBV6-6 and TRBJ1-5; no definite D call. Trimming cost V 4 bases and J 0 bases, with 4 bases left between them. The CDR3 has 13 amino acids. Germline CDR1 is MNHNY and CDR2 is SVGAGI (reference sequence). CDR3 sequence reads: CASSSFSNQPQHF. As DNA, the CDR3 is TGTGCCAGCAGTTCTTTTAGCAATCAGCCCCAGCATTTT.

The J gene is TRBJ2-7, the V gene TRBV5-8; TRBD1 matches at 7 bases. The CDR3 consists of 14 residues. With V trimmed by 4 bases and J by 5 bases, 9 bases remained unmatched. Germline values: CDR1 SGHTS, CDR2 YDEGEE. Written as DNA, the CDR3 is TGTGCCAGCAGCCCTGGACAGGCCCGGCACGAGCAGTACTTC. It yields the protein CASSPGQARHEQYF.

CDR3 region: CASSSPNRGNYGYTF. For the CDR3, the DNA is TGTGCCAGCAGTTCCCCTAATAGGGGTAACTATGGCTACACCTTC. V gene TRBV6-5 combines with J gene TRBJ1-2; tentative D call: TRBD1 (5 bases). V gave up 4 bases and J gave up 1 base, with 13 bases separating them. The CDR3 extends over 15 amino acids. In germline, CDR1 is MNHEY, CDR2 SVGAGI.

This sequence joins TRBV28 and TRBJ1-1; 7 positions match TRBD1. Trimming at V came to 2 bases and at J to 9 bases, leaving 6 bases not matched to a gene. The CDR3 totals 13 residues. Germline-derived CDR1 and CDR2 are MDHEN and SYDVKM. CDR3 nucleotide sequence: TGTGCCAGCAGTTTAACCCGACAGGGCCAAGCTTTCTTT. Translated, it gives CASSLTRQGQAFF.

This clone was seen more than once but under ten times. This chain connects TRBV2 to TRBJ1-2; 7 nucleotides agree with TRBD1. In germline, CDR1 is SNHLY, CDR2 FYNNEI. The CDR3 runs 14 residues. With 7 bases clipped from V and 4 bases from J, the junction kept 9 bases outside the gene matches. CDR3 DNA: TGTGCCAGCATACGGGACAGCTCTACCTATGGCTACACCTTC. As protein: CASIRDSSTYGYTF.

The rearrangement links TRBV12-5 to TRBJ2-5; D is possibly TRBD2 (6 bases). The ends were cut back, 6 bases at V and 4 bases at J, with 24 bases in the middle. The CDR3 is made up of 17 amino acids. CDR1 and CDR2 from the germline V gene are LGHNT and FRNRAP. CDR3 residues: CASGIHRSSGVPETQYF. The CDR3 region has the DNA TGTGCTAGTGGAATCCACCGCTCATCGGGGGTCCCAGAGACCCAGTACTTC.

This chain uses TRBV29-1 with TRBJ2-3, with unresolved D. The V end lost 4 bases, the J end lost 3 bases, and 5 bases lay between the germline ends. Germline-derived CDR1 and CDR2 are SQVTM and ANQGSEA. The CDR3 consists of 11 residues. The CDR3 nucleotides read TGCAGCGTTGCCATGACAGATACGCAGTATTTT. It yields the protein CSVAMTDTQYF.

The V and J genes are TRBV18 and TRBJ1-2; 8 nucleotides agree with TRBD1. The V and J ends lost 0 bases and 4 bases, in that order; junction bases with no gene match: 7. CDR3 length: 16 amino acids. Germline values: CDR1 KGHSH, CDR2 LQKENI. CDR3 region: CASSPPLTGESYGYTF. Here the CDR3 DNA reads TGTGCCAGCTCACCACCGTTGACAGGGGAATCCTATGGCTACACCTTC.

The rearrangement uses TRBV11-2 and TRBJ2-1, with 9 bases that match TRBD1. This CDR3 has 15 amino acids. Germline V lookup: CDR1 SGHAT, CDR2 FQNNGV. V was pared by 6 bases and J by 4 bases, with 7 bases of the junction left unmatched. The CDR3, as DNA: TGTGCCAGCAGTACAGGGGGCAGGGCTTACAATGAGCAGTTCTTC. Amino acids: CASSTGGRAYNEQFF.

This clone was picked up a small number of times. The chain's CDR3 is CASGDRKVGYTF. Written as DNA, the CDR3 is TGTGCCAGCGGGGACAGGAAGGTTGGCTACACCTTC. The chain has TRBV24-1 and TRBJ1-2; TRBD1 aligns across 8 bases. CDR3 length equals 12 residues. CDR1 KGHDR and CDR2 SFDVKD come from the germline V gene. V lost 11 bases, J lost 7 bases, and 8 bases stayed unmatched.

This clone was seen more than once but under ten times. The rearrangement links TRBV19 to TRBJ1-5; D remains unclear. CDR3 length: 14 residues. Germline CDR1 reads LNHDA; CDR2 reads SQIVND (reference sequence). Trimming cost V 4 bases and J 4 bases, with 11 bases left between them. CDR3 amino acids: CASSTSTGNQPQHF. CDR3 sequence (DNA): TGTGCCAGTAGTACCTCGACGGGAAATCAGCCCCAGCATTTT.